Each of the 22 T cell receptor beta chains below was sequenced from the same sample in a study of identical twins. Using its own MiXCR run on the 5' RACE reads, TCRdb lists one record per CDR3 protein. The sample lists about 530,000 distinct CDR3 sequences; over 12% were seen once. This same sample was also part of a study on yellow fever vaccine responses in identical twins.

The sequencing sample was made of CD4+ T cells sorted from blood. These receptors all come from a woman younger than 35 in good health.

The chain employs TRBV5-1 and TRBJ2-6, with D maybe TRBD2 (6 bases). CDR3 length: 15 residues. Germline loops: CDR1 SGHRS, CDR2 YFSETQ. Trimming removed 3 bases from V and 2 bases from J, with 9 bases in between. The CDR3 nucleotides read TGCGCCAGCAGCTCGGCGGGGCCTGGGGCCAACGTCCTGACTTTC. As protein: CASSSAGPGANVLTF.

The chain recombines TRBV7-7 with TRBJ2-5; 8 bases match TRBD2. This CDR3 contains 17 residues. Trimming took 3 bases from V and 4 from J; bases not matched to a gene: 13. Germline CDR1 is SSHAT and CDR2 is FNYEAQ (reference sequence). CDR3 bases: TGTGCCAGCAGCTTGACGGCGGGGGGCCGATTCGGAGAGACCCAGTACTTC. Amino acids: CASSLTAGGRFGETQYF.

V usage is TRBV5-1 and J usage is TRBJ2-5; perhaps D is TRBD1 or TRBD2 (5 bases each). In germline, CDR1 is SGHRS, CDR2 YFSETQ. The CDR3 loop spans 16 amino acids. Trimming removed 4 bases from V and 5 bases from J, with 21 bases in between. The CDR3 here is CASSPSPGRNGETQYF. CDR3 sequence (DNA): TGCGCCAGCAGCCCGTCACCGGGACGTAATGGGGAGACCCAGTACTTC.

The CDR3 protein is CASSVGGAAGYNEQFF. In DNA form, the CDR3 reads TGTGCCAGCAGCGTTGGTGGGGCAGCGGGGTACAATGAGCAGTTCTTC. V usage is TRBV9 and J usage is TRBJ2-1, with TRBD2 matching over 7 bases. This CDR3 has 16 residues. Germline loops: CDR1 SGDLS, CDR2 YYNGEE. V trimming: 2 bases; J trimming: 4 bases; junction bases outside the gene matches: 9.

The chain employs TRBV2 and TRBJ2-3; 8 bases are shared with TRBD2. The trim removed 0 bases at V and 3 bases at J, leaving 2 bases unmatched. Per the germline V gene, CDR1 is SNHLY and CDR2 is FYNNEI. CDR3 length equals 15 residues. The CDR3 DNA is TGTGCCAGCAGTGAAGCGGGACTAGAAACAGATACGCAGTATTTT. Protein: CASSEAGLETDTQYF.

This clonotype appeared a few times. V and J are TRBV6-1 and TRBJ2-5; possibly TRBD1 for D (5 bases). Germline lookup yields CDR1 MNHNS and CDR2 SASEGT. The CDR3 has 15 amino acids. Trimming removed 5 bases from V and 5 bases from J, with 18 bases in between. The CDR3 region is CASSPDSTQSETQYF. In nucleotides, the CDR3 is TGTGCCAGCAGTCCCGACAGTACTCAAAGCGAGACCCAGTACTTC.

In this sample, this clonotype turned up a few times. This chain links TRBV5-1 with TRBJ2-7; D may match TRBD1 or TRBD2 (5 bases each). The CDR3 runs 13 residues. V shed 5 bases and J shed 4 bases, with 13 bases lying between them. Germline V lookup: CDR1 SGHRS, CDR2 YFSETQ. CDR3 coding DNA: TGCGCCAGCAGAAGAGGGGAGTTGTACGAGCAGTACTTC. Translated, it gives CASRRGELYEQYF.

This clonotype has a handful of counts. V gene TRBV6-2 or TRBV6-3 combines with J gene TRBJ1-6, with TRBD1 matching 7 bases. The germline gives CDR1 MNHEY, CDR2 SVGEGT. V trimming: 6 bases; J trimming: 9 bases; junction bases outside the gene matches: 8. The CDR3 has 14 amino acids. CDR3 sequence: CASSRGGMSSPLHF. CDR3 coding DNA: TGTGCCAGCAGCAGGGGGGGGATGAGTTCACCCCTCCACTTT.

This clonotype showed up many times. The genes are TRBV20-1 and TRBJ2-5, with 7 bases that match TRBD1. Looked up from germline, CDR1 is DFQATT and CDR2 is SNEGSKA (reference sequence). CDR3 size: 15 residues. Losses at the gene ends were 0 bases for V and 2 bases for J; bases not matched to a gene: 6. The CDR3 bases are TGCAGTGCTAGAGATGCCCTGGGACAGCAAGAGACCCAGTACTTC. Translation gives CSARDALGQQETQYF.

This clonotype was observed a handful of times. The chain combines TRBV12-3 or TRBV12-4 with TRBJ1-1, with TRBD1 as a possible D gene (5 bases). This CDR3 contains 11 residues. V lost 7 bases and J lost 8, with 11 bases in between. The CDR3 loop is CASTRREEAFF. The DNA for the CDR3 is TGTGCCAGCACCCGCAGGGAGGAAGCTTTCTTT.

This clonotype was recorded once. The chain carries TRBV12-5 and TRBJ2-7, with a weak D call TRBD2 (5 bases). Trimming cost V 4 bases and J 1 base, with 8 bases left between them. Per germline, CDR1 LGHNT and CDR2 FRNRAP. This CDR3 region has 13 residues. The CDR3 here is CASGSRASYEQYF. The CDR3 nucleotides read TGTGCTAGTGGTTCGAGGGCTTCCTACGAGCAGTACTTC.

In this sample, this clonotype turned up a few times. The V gene is TRBV6-5, the J gene TRBJ2-3; 9 bases fit TRBD2. Germline CDR1 reads MNHEY; CDR2 reads SVGAGI. There are 16 residues in the CDR3. Trimming at V came to 0 bases and at J to 1 base, leaving 2 bases not matched to a gene. The CDR3 spells CASSYSSGRGTDTQYF. The CDR3 nucleotides are TGTGCCAGCAGTTACTCTAGCGGGAGAGGCACAGATACGCAGTATTTT.

Ten or more counts support this clonotype. This sequence joins TRBV12-3 or TRBV12-4 and TRBJ2-2; 10 bases line up with TRBD2. The CDR3 consists of 16 residues. J lost 4 bases, V lost 2 bases, and 4 bases had no gene match. The CDR3 DNA follows: TGTGCCAGCAGTTTAAGACTAGCGGGCTCCACCGGGGAGCTGTTTTTT. It translates to CASSLRLAGSTGELFF.

There are a few counts of this clonotype. The rearrangement uses TRBV4-1 and TRBJ2-2; a weak D match, TRBD1 (6 bases). V lost 5 bases and J 2 bases, leaving 15 bases between the germline ends. CDR1 MGHRA and CDR2 YSYEKL come from the germline V gene. The CDR3 loop spans 16 amino acids. The CDR3 spells CASSWKTDRNTGELFF. The CDR3 DNA is TGCGCCAGCAGCTGGAAAACGGACAGAAACACCGGGGAGCTGTTTTTT.

This clonotype was recorded a few times. The rearrangement joins TRBV5-1 to TRBJ2-3; 7 bases fit TRBD1. The CDR3 has 15 residues. Germline CDR1 is SGHRS and CDR2 is YFSETQ. Trimming at V came to 3 bases and at J to 0 bases, leaving 4 bases not matched to a gene. CDR3 in DNA: TGCGCCAGCAGCTATACAGGGGCGAGCACAGATACGCAGTATTTT. Translated, it gives CASSYTGASTDTQYF.

This clonotype was seen a handful of times. The chain carries TRBV4-2 and TRBJ2-3, with 9 bases matching TRBD2. This CDR3 is 18 amino acids long. CDR1 is LGHNA and CDR2 is YNFKEQ in the germline V gene. Losses at the gene ends were 0 bases for V and 0 bases for J; bases not matched to a gene: 7. The CDR3 loop is CASSQDGALAGSTDTQYF. DNA of the CDR3: TGTGCCAGCAGCCAAGATGGCGCGCTAGCGGGAAGCACAGATACGCAGTATTTT.

In this sample, this clonotype turned up a few times. The chain has TRBV10-3 and TRBJ2-7; TRBD2 aligns across 13 bases. V shed 2 bases, J shed 4 bases, and the junction held 2 bases outside the gene matches. CDR3 length: 15 amino acids. CDR1 ENHRY and CDR2 SYGVKD come from the germline V gene. CDR3 nucleotide sequence: TGTGCCATCAGTGAGGGGACTAGCGGGGTATACGAGCAGTACGTC. This sequence encodes CAISEGTSGVYEQYV.

A few counts support this clonotype. The CDR3 region is CASSLTSGSPTDTQYF. The DNA for the CDR3 is TGTGCCAGCAGCCTGACTAGCGGGAGCCCCACAGATACGCAGTATTTT. This chain uses TRBV7-2 with TRBJ2-3; 12 bases line up with TRBD2. This CDR3 is 16 amino acids long. The germline V gene has CDR1 SGHTA and CDR2 FQGNSA. The ends lost 5 bases at V and 2 bases at J; junction bases unmatched: 5.

The gene calls are TRBV5-6 and TRBJ2-1; the D is unclear. V was shortened by 4 bases and J by 5 bases, with 10 bases between the two germline ends. Germline V gene data show CDR1 as SGHDT and CDR2 as YYEEEE. The CDR3 runs to 13 residues. CDR3 protein: CASSPAVNNEQFF. CDR3 nucleotide sequence: TGTGCCAGCAGCCCGGCGGTGAACAATGAGCAGTTCTTC.

This chain uses TRBV2 with TRBJ1-5; 11 nucleotides line up with TRBD1. CDR3 length: 15 residues. CDR1 SNHLY and CDR2 FYNNEI come from the germline V gene. V gave up 5 bases and J gave up 4 bases; unmatched junction bases: 4. The CDR3 loop reads CASSFGQGANQPQHF. The CDR3 DNA reads TGTGCCAGCAGTTTCGGACAGGGGGCGAATCAGCCCCAGCATTTT. Full variable domain (missing parts from reference TRBV2 and TRBJ1-5): EPEVTQTPSHQVTQMGQEVILRCVPISNHLYFYWYRQILGQKVEFLVSFYNNEISEKSEIFDDQFSVERPDGSNFTLKIRSTKLEDSAMYFCASSFGQGANQPQHFGDGTRLSIL.

This clonotype was detected only a few times. V gene TRBV20-1 combines with J gene TRBJ1-1; TRBD1 agrees at 7 bases. The CDR3 is made up of 15 amino acids. The germline V gene encodes CDR1 DFQATT and CDR2 SNEGSKA (reference sequence). The J segment lost 4 bases and the V segment lost 2 bases, leaving 10 bases of the junction unmatched. The CDR3 DNA sequence: TGCAGTGCTAGATGGATCGGACAGGAGGCCACTGAAGCTTTCTTT. It encodes CSARWIGQEATEAFF.

This clonotype was observed a handful of times. V is TRBV20-1 and J is TRBJ2-5; D is tentatively TRBD1 or TRBD2 (5 bases each). Germline loops: CDR1 DFQATT, CDR2 SNEGSKA (reference sequence). V gave up 6 bases and J gave up 0 bases, with 11 bases separating them. The CDR3 consists of 13 residues. This CDR3 reads CSARDGYQETQYF. The CDR3 DNA is TGCAGTGCCCGGGACGGATACCAAGAGACCCAGTACTTC.